The 5 T cell receptor beta chains presented below share a single source sample, sequenced in a study of blood T cells in healthy people across ages. The second PCR ran about 6 to 12 cycles with a sample-barcoded 5' primer and J-beta primers. TCRdb re-called the 5' RACE reads with MiXCR, one entry per CDR3 protein. The sample yields hundreds of thousands of distinct CDR3 sequences, roughly 20% seen once. Sequenced sample: blood. These receptors originate from a man aged 65 to 85 in good health.

V is TRBV14 and J is TRBJ2-4, with a weak D call TRBD2 (6 bases). The CDR3 spans 15 residues. The V and J ends lost 5 bases and 2 bases respectively, with 13 bases between them. Per the germline V gene, CDR1 is SGHDN and CDR2 is FVKESK. The CDR3: CASSVGTLSKNIQYF. The CDR3, as DNA: TGTGCCAGCAGCGTGGGGACTCTTTCCAAAAACATTCAGTACTTC.

Comment on this clonotype: The missing conserved phenylalanine or tryptophan at the end of this CDR3 makes a read error likely. This sequence joins TRBV4-2 and TRBJ1-3, with 7 bases matching TRBD1. Germline CDR1 reads LGHNA; CDR2 reads YNFKEQ. V shed 4 bases and J 0 bases; nucleotides not matched to a gene: 3. The CDR3 totals 15 residues. The CDR3 spells CASSRGQSSGNTIYL. The CDR3 nucleotides are TGTGCCAGCAGCCGGGGACAGAGCTCTGGAAACACCATATATTTG.

V gene TRBV5-1 combines with J gene TRBJ2-7; D is undetermined. V was pared by 0 bases and J by 0 bases, with 7 bases between. From germline, CDR1 is SGHRS and CDR2 YFSETQ. The CDR3 loop spans 14 amino acids. The chain's CDR3 is CASSLEADSYEQYF. Here the CDR3 DNA reads TGCGCCAGCAGCTTGGAGGCAGACTCCTACGAGCAGTACTTC. Complete variable domain (other parts from reference TRBV5-1 and TRBJ2-7): KAGVTQTPRYLIKTRGQQVTLSCSPISGHRSVSWYQQTPGQGLQFLFEYFSETQRNKGNFPGRFSGRQFSNSRSEMNVSTLELGDSALYLCASSLEADSYEQYFGPGTRLTVT.

The CDR3, as DNA: TGCGCCAGCAGCGTCGGAGTTATGAACACTGAAGCTTTCTTT. This translates into CASSVGVMNTEAFF. The chain uses TRBV5-1 and TRBJ1-1, with no clear D. The CDR3 runs 14 residues. The germline V gene has CDR1 SGHRS and CDR2 YFSETQ. V was shortened by 4 bases and J by 0 bases, with 10 bases between the two germline ends.

The table lists this clonotype with a few counts. J is TRBJ2-3 and V is TRBV28, with TRBD2 matching over 9 bases. This CDR3 region has 16 residues. Germline V gene lookup returns CDR1 MDHEN and CDR2 SYDVKM. V lost 5 bases, J lost 0 bases, and 6 bases stayed unmatched. CDR3 sequence (DNA): TGTGCCAGCAGTCCCCCGGGACTAGCTAGCACAGATACGCAGTATTTT. Its protein product is CASSPPGLASTDTQYF.